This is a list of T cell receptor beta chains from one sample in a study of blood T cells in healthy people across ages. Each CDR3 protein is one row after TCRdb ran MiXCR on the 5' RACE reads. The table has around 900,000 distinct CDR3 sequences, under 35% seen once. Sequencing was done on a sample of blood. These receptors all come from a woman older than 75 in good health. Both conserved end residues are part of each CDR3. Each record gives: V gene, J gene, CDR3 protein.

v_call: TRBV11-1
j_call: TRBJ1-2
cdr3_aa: CASSKDSSYGYTF

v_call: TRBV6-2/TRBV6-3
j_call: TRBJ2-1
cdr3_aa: CASRRTESSYNEQFF

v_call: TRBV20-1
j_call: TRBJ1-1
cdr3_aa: CSAPVGGLRNTEAFF

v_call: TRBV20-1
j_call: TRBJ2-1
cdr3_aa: CSASYTTSGARGEQFF

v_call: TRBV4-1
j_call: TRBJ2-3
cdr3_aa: CASSQVGKGREYF

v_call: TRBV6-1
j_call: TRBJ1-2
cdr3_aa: CASSVDRDFGYTF

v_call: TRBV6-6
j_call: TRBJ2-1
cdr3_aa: CASSYAWESFF

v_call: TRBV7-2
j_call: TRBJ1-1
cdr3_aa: CASSLEYRGLTEAFF

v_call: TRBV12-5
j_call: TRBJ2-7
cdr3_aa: CASGFPSGDKAYEQYF

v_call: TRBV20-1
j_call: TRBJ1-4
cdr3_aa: CSAPQGSVKSANEKLFF

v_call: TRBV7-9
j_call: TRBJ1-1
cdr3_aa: CASSFYGTRRGNTEAFF

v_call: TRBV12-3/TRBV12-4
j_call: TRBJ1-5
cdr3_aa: CASSDRGSNQPQHF

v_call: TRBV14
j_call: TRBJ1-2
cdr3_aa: CASSQDNVYGYTF

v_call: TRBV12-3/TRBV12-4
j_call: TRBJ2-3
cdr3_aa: CASSATEQGLTQYF

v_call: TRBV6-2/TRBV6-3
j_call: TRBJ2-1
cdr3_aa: CASSCSGYPASYNEQFF

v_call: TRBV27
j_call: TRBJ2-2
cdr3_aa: CASRTPGTGINTGELFF

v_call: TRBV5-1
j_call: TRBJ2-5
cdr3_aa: CASSLGNRENEQYF

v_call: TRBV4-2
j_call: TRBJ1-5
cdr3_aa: CASSQAEGQGHQSQHF

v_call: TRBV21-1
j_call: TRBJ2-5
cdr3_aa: CASSNGLSPEEQYF

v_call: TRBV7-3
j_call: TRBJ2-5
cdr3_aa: CASSHSGGEQYF

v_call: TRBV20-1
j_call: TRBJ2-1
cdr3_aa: CSARGGAENEQFF

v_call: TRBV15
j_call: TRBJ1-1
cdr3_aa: CATSRDPVIGTEAFF

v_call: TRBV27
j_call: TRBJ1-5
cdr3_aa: CASRQQALLDQPQHF

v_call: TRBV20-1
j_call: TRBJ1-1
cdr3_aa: CSATTGGRGSTEAFF

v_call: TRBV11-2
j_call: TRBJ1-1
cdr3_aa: CASSPGQEAEAFF

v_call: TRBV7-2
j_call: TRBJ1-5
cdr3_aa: CASSPLPLSNQPQHF

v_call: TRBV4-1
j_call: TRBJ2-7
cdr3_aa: CASSQDARVQGSYEQYF

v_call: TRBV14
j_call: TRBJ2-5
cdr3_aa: CASSQQWGSPSVTQYF

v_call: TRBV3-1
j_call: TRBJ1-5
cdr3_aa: CASSSRQGSRPQHF

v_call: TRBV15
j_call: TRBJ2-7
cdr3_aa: CATSRDGGEQYF

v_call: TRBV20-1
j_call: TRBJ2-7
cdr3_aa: CSARNPTSYEQYF

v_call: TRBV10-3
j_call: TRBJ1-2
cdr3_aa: CAIKGSSGYGYTF

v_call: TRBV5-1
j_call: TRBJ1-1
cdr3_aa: CASSMGQGSEAFF

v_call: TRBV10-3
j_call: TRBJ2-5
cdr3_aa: CAISLSRTGEETQYF

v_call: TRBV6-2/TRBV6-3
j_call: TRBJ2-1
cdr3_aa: CASSSTSGGRSEQFF

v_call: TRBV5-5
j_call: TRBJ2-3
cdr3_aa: CASSRGTVSTDTQYF

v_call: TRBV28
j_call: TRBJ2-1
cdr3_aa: CASILNNEQFF

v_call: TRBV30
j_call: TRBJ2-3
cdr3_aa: CAWSVSRTSGDADTQYF

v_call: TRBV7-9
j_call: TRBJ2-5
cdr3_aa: CASSLAGLAGGQETQYF

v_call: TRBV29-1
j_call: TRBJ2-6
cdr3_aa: CSVGDRVDSGANVLTF

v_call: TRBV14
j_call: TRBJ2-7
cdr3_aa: CASSQDHGGAYEQYF

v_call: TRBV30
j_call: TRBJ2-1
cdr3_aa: CAWYRGDYNAQFF

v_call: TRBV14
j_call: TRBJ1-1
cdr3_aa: CASSQDRRGLTEAFF

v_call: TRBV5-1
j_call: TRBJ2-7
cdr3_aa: CASSLDLPLDNEQYF

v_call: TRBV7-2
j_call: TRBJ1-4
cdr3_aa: CTSSSQQGADEKLFF

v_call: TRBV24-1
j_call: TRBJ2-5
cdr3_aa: CATSDSYGETQYF

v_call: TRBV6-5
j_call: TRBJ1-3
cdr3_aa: CASNFLGGSGNTIYF

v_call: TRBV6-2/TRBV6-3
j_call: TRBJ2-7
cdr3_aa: CASSDPGTRPYEQYF